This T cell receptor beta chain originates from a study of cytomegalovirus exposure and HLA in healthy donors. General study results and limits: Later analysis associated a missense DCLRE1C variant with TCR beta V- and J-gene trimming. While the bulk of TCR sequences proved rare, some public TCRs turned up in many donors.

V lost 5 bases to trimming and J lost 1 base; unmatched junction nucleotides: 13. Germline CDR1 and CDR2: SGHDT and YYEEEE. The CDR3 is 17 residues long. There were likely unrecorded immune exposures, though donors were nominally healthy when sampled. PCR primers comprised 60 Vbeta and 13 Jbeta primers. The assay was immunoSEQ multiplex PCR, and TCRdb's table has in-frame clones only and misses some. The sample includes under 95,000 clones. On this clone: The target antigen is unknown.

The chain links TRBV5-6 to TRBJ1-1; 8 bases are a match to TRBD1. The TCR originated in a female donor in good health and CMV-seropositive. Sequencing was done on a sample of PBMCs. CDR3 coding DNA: TGTGCCAGCAGTCACTTACTGGGCGGGACAGGGAACACTGAAGCTTTCTTT. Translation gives CASSHLLGGTGNTEAFF.